Listed below are T cell receptor beta chains from one sample, sequenced in a study of OX40 agonist ivuxolimab in advanced cancers. Libraries were prepared by immunoSEQ multiplex PCR; TCRdb keeps only in-frame clonotypes and omits some of them. The sample lists more than 70,000 clones; around 86% were seen once. The specimen was CD4+ or CD8+ T cells sorted from blood, collected in a trial of the OX40 agonist ivuxolimab. The receptor set was obtained from an adult with an advanced solid tumor such as melanoma, head and neck, liver or kidney cancer. The CDR3 runs from the conserved cysteine through the conserved F or W. A D gene is named only where the DNA matches it firmly. Only some rows state a clone size, as once, few, many or a class for expanded clones.

size | J | D | V | CDR3 | DNA
. | TRBJ2-7 | TRBD1 | TRBV15 | CATSRDRDRAYEQYF | TGTGCCACCAGCAGAGATCGGGACAGGGCTTACGAGCAGTACTTC
. | TRBJ1-5 | . | TRBV6-5 | CASSRDRNQPQHF | TGTGCCAGCAGCAGGGATCGGAATCAGCCCCAGCATTTT
. | TRBJ1-6 | . | TRBV14 | CASSQDGVQPLHF | TGTGCCAGCAGCCAAGACGGCGTCCAACCCCTCCACTTT
. | TRBJ2-2 | . | TRBV2 | CASSELGRVTGELFF | TGTGCCAGCAGTGAACTGGGGCGCGTCACCGGGGAGCTGTTTTTT
. | TRBJ2-7 | . | TRBV4-3 | CASSQDALGRNEQYF | TGCGCCAGCAGCCAAGATGCACTAGGGCGGAACGAGCAGTACTTC
. | TRBJ2-7 | TRBD1 | TRBV27 | CASSLSPRQGPYEQYF | TGTGCCAGCAGTTTATCCCCACGACAGGGCCCCTACGAGCAGTACTTC
. | TRBJ2-5 | . | TRBV5-4 | CASSLYLAGQETQYF | TGTGCCAGCAGCTTATATCTGGCGGGGCAAGAGACCCAGTACTTC
. | TRBJ1-4 | TRBD1 | TRBV11-1 | CASSLAGTGGEKLFF | TGTGCCAGCAGCTTAGCAGGGACAGGAGGGGAAAAACTGTTTTTT
. | TRBJ2-1 | TRBD2 | TRBV5-1 | CASSVSGASYNEQFF | TGCGCCAGCAGCGTTAGCGGGGCCTCCTACAATGAGCAGTTCTTC
. | TRBJ2-7 | TRBD2 | TRBV12-5 | CASTTGTSSGYEQYF | TGTGCTAGCACGACCGGGACTAGCTCCGGCTACGAGCAGTACTTC
few | TRBJ2-7 | . | TRBV7-8 | CASSFGSQGTYEQYF | TGTGCCAGCAGCTTCGGCTCACAGGGCACCTACGAGCAGTACTTC
few | TRBJ1-6 | TRBD1 | TRBV2 | CASSPGQGANSPLHF | TGTGCCAGCAGCCCGGGACAGGGCGCAAATTCACCCCTCCACTTT
. | TRBJ2-2 | . | TRBV29-1 | CSVGMGTGELFF | TGCAGCGTTGGCATGGGTACCGGGGAGCTGTTTTTT
. | TRBJ2-1 | . | TRBV5-4 | CASTRGAITYNEQFF | TGTGCCAGCACTCGAGGGGCGATAACCTACAATGAGCAGTTCTTC
. | TRBJ2-3 | . | TRBV19 | CASSLQEFDTDTQYF | TGTGCCAGTAGTTTACAGGAGTTTGACACAGATACGCAGTATTTT
. | TRBJ1-4 | . | TRBV5-1 | CASRGIVTNEKLFF | TGCGCCAGCAGGGGGATTGTGACTAATGAAAAACTGTTTTTT
. | TRBJ1-3 | . | TRBV6-5 | CASSSSAISGNTIYF | TGTGCCAGCAGTTCCAGCGCTATCTCTGGAAACACCATATATTTT
. | TRBJ2-5 | . | TRBV2 | CASSYEKTQYF | TGTGCCAGCAGCTATGAAAAGACCCAGTACTTC
. | TRBJ2-3 | TRBD1 | TRBV4-3 | CASSQDSMRGRADTQYF | TGCGCCAGCAGCCAAGATAGTATGAGGGGGCGCGCAGATACGCAGTATTTT
. | TRBJ1-2 | TRBD1 | TRBV5-1 | CASSSEGTVLYGYTF | TGCGCCAGCAGCTCGGAGGGGACAGTCCTCTATGGCTACACCTTC
. | TRBJ2-3 | TRBD2 | TRBV4-2 | CASSQASSGPPVTDTQYF | TGTGCCAGCAGCCAGGCTTCTAGCGGGCCGCCCGTCACAGATACGCAGTATTTT
. | TRBJ1-2 | TRBD1 | TRBV30 | CAWSVEGAGYGYTF | TGTGCCTGGAGTGTAGAGGGGGCAGGCTATGGCTACACCTTC
. | TRBJ2-5 | . | TRBV18 | CASSPGPNQETQYF | TGTGCCAGCTCACCGGGACCGAACCAAGAGACCCAGTACTTC
. | TRBJ2-7 | . | TRBV21-1 | CASRERGQDEQYF | TGTGCCAGCAGAGAGAGGGGCCAGGACGAGCAGTACTTC
. | TRBJ1-6 | . | TRBV28 | CASSLSSYNSPLHF | TGTGCCAGCAGCCTAAGCTCCTATAATTCACCCCTCCACTTT
. | TRBJ1-3 | TRBD1 | TRBV19 | CASSNRDRAGNTIYF | TGTGCCAGTAGTAACCGGGACAGGGCTGGAAACACCATATATTTT
. | TRBJ2-7 | . | TRBV7-2 | CASRLGGTYEQYF | TGTGCCAGCAGACTAGGAGGCACCTACGAGCAGTACTTC
. | TRBJ1-5 | . | TRBV7-2 | CASSFQLLGPQHF | TGTGCCAGCAGCTTCCAGCTCCTTGGGCCCCAGCATTTT
. | TRBJ2-7 | . | TRBV6-6 | CASNKGQAPYEQYF | TGTGCCAGCAATAAGGGGCAGGCGCCCTACGAGCAGTACTTC
. | TRBJ1-1 | . | TRBV10-1 | CASSDPGTRKGAFF | TGCGCCAGCAGTGACCCCGGGACAAGAAAAGGAGCTTTCTTT
. | TRBJ2-3 | . | TRBV10-1 | CASSPGPDTQYF | TGCGCCAGCTCCCCGGGGCCAGATACGCAGTATTTT
once | TRBJ1-4 | . | TRBV5-1 | CASSSGSSTNEKLFF | TGCGCCAGCAGCTCGGGGTCCTCAACTAATGAAAAACTGTTTTTT
few | TRBJ2-5 | . | TRBV6-5 | CASSPLEAGQETQYF | TGTGCCAGCAGTCCACTGGAGGCTGGCCAAGAGACCCAGTACTTC
. | TRBJ2-3 | . | TRBV7-3 | CASSLNSATDTQYF | TGTGCCAGCAGCTTAAACTCGGCCACAGATACGCAGTATTTT
. | TRBJ2-5 | TRBD1 | TRBV5-1 | CASSAPATGLGETQYF | TGCGCCAGCAGCGCCCCGGCGACAGGGTTGGGGGAGACCCAGTACTTC
few | TRBJ1-2 | . | TRBV5-4 | CASSLQEGGYTF | TGTGCCAGCAGCTTACAGGAAGGTGGCTACACCTTC
. | TRBJ1-2 | TRBD1 | TRBV11-2 | CASSFDRDYGYTF | TGTGCCAGCAGCTTTGACAGGGACTATGGCTACACCTTC
. | TRBJ1-1 | TRBD1 | TRBV7-9 | CASSLQQGMNTEAFF | TGTGCCAGCAGCCTACAACAGGGGATGAACACTGAAGCTTTCTTT
. | TRBJ1-2 | . | TRBV5-4 | CASSLVGALYGYTF | TGTGCCAGCAGCTTGGTCGGGGCACTCTATGGCTACACCTTC
. | TRBJ1-1 | . | TRBV7-9 | CASSKQGGKNTEAFF | TGTGCCAGCAGCAAACAGGGAGGAAAGAACACTGAAGCTTTCTTT
. | TRBJ2-3 | TRBD2 | TRBV28 | CASSLGGSLDTQYF | TGTGCCAGCAGTCTCGGCGGGAGCTTGGATACGCAGTATTTT
. | TRBJ2-2 | . | TRBV28 | CASTSGGYAGELFF | TGTGCCAGCACCTCAGGGGGGTACGCCGGGGAGCTGTTTTTT